The clone carrying this T cell receptor beta chain was seen a few times. The target antigen is unknown. The data were obtained in a study of T-cell reconstitution after alpha-beta-depleted transplantation in children. The TCRbeta library incorporated unique molecular identifiers. One entry per CDR3 protein, called by TCRdb with MiXCR from the PCR reads. The sample lists a few hundred thousand distinct CDR3 sequences, about a quarter seen once, with less than 40% in the top ten. Study-wide results and caveats: Expanded graft clones numbering several hundred reportedly gave rise to alpha-beta T cells about two months after transplant. When one year had passed after transplant, most T-cell counts and diversity came from newly produced T cells. At day 60, the high TCRbeta diversity found in some patients originated from recipient T cells and thymic progenitors that had survived.

This receptor was taken from a boy younger than two with Wiskott-Aldrich syndrome, due to receive a stem cell transplant. This specimen was PBMCs, taken before TCRalphabeta/CD19-depleted stem cell transplant.

The CDR3 bases are TGTGCCACCAGCAGAGATCGCAGGGGAAATGAAAAACTGTTTTTT. Its translation: CATSRDRRGNEKLFF. The chain recombines TRBV15 with TRBJ1-4, with TRBD1 as a possible D gene (6 bases). Germline CDR1 LNHNV, CDR2 YYDKDF (reference sequence). The CDR3 length is 15 residues. The germline V and J ends were trimmed by 0 bases and 5 bases, with 10 bases remaining between them.